This T cell receptor beta chain was retrieved from a study of regulatory T cells in long-lasting Graves disease. For TCR beta, libraries came from iRepertoire HTBI primers and Arm-PCR of CDR3 regions. MiXCR, applied by TCRdb to the multiplex PCR reads, yields one record per CDR3 protein. The table shows about 310,000 distinct CDR3 sequences, with more than 20% occurring only once. The CDR3 sequence is 13 residues long. V was shortened by 8 bases and J by 1 base, with 11 bases between the two germline ends. Per the germline V gene, CDR1 is KGHSH and CDR2 is LQKENI. Regarding time point: persistent/refractory GD, antithyroid drugs over 5 years with positive TRAb. The TCR library was made from RNA that had been extracted from PBMCs in TRIzol. There are many counts of this clonotype.

The origin of this receptor is a female donor with Graves disease. The chain employs TRBV18 and TRBJ2-5, with D possibly matching TRBD1 (6 bases). Sequenced material: peripheral blood mononuclear cells (PBMCs), taken when the disease was refractory, from a patient treated with antithyroid drugs. This CDR3 is CASSPTGQETQYF. CDR3 nucleotide sequence: TGTGCCAGCAGCCCGACAGGCCAAGAGACCCAGTACTTC.